These T cell receptor beta chains were read from a single sample in a study of blood T cell repertoires in COVID-19. This table comes from immunoSEQ multiplex PCR, and its TCRdb copy is limited to in-frame clones, with some not included. Among roughly 250,000 clones listed, 85% to 90% were seen once. The specimen sequenced was PBMCs or T cells enriched from blood (not recorded which). The receptors originated from a woman in her 50s who had recovered from COVID-19. The CDR3 runs from the conserved cysteine through the conserved F or W. D genes are given only for firm matches. Clone size is stated in some rows and not others, as once, few, many or a class when expanded.

J | V | D | size | CDR3 | DNA
TRBJ2-2 | TRBV27 | TRBD2 | - | CASSLPGTSGSNGELFF | TGTGCCAGCAGTCTCCCCGGGACTAGCGGGAGTAACGGGGAGCTGTTTTTT
TRBJ1-3 | TRBV9 | - | - | CASSDRGSFGNTIYF | TGTGCCAGCAGCGACCGTGGTAGTTTTGGAAACACCATATATTTT
TRBJ1-2 | TRBV10-3 | TRBD1 | - | CAISESKGAIYGYTF | TGTGCCATCAGTGAGTCAAAGGGGGCTATCTATGGCTACACCTTC
TRBJ2-7 | TRBV5-1 | TRBD2 | - | CASSLAPSGSGSYEQYF | TGCGCCAGCAGCTTGGCCCCTAGCGGGAGTGGTAGTTACGAGCAGTACTTC
TRBJ1-6 | TRBV19 | - | - | CASTPKSGGGSNNSPLHF | TGTGCCAGTACGCCAAAATCCGGGGGGGGAAGCAATAATTCACCCCTCCACTTT
TRBJ2-2 | TRBV27 | TRBD2 | few | CASSALSGTSNTGELFF | TGTGCCAGCAGTGCCCTTAGCGGGACCTCGAACACCGGGGAGCTGTTTTTT
TRBJ2-1 | TRBV19 | - | - | CASKGGGADYNEQFF | TGTGCCAGTAAGGGCGGCGGGGCAGACTACAATGAGCAGTTCTTC
TRBJ2-3 | TRBV20-1 | TRBD2 | - | CSASSLAGLFFTDTQYF | TGCAGTGCTAGTTCTCTAGCGGGACTTTTTTTTACAGATACGCAGTATTTT
TRBJ1-1 | TRBV5-6 | - | - | CASSLAGAGGKDTEAFF | TGTGCCAGCAGCTTGGCCGGGGCGGGCGGGAAGGACACTGAAGCTTTCTTT
TRBJ2-7 | TRBV20-1 | TRBD1 | once | CSASDWDRALSYEQYF | TGCAGTGCTAGTGATTGGGACAGAGCCCTTTCATACGAGCAGTACTTC
TRBJ2-1 | TRBV2 | - | - | CASTTDRTARFF | TGTGCCAGCACCACCGACAGGACTGCGCGGTTCTTC
TRBJ2-1 | TRBV10-3 | - | - | CAIGSGNEQFF | TGTGCCATAGGTTCAGGAAATGAGCAGTTCTTC
TRBJ2-7 | TRBV6-1 | - | once | CASSERFPRYEQYF | TGTGCCAGCAGTGAACGATTCCCACGGTACGAGCAGTACTTC
TRBJ2-1 | TRBV28 | - | - | CASSLYGSLPNEQFF | TGTGCCAGCAGTTTATACGGGAGCCTACCCAATGAGCAGTTCTTC
TRBJ2-1 | TRBV19 | TRBD1 | - | CASRPLHRGMSYNEQFF | TGTGCCAGTCGACCCCTACACAGGGGGATGTCCTACAATGAGCAGTTCTTC
TRBJ2-3 | TRBV5-1 | TRBD2 | - | CASSLEAGADTQYF | TGCGCCAGCAGCTTGGAGGCGGGAGCAGATACGCAGTATTTT
TRBJ1-6 | TRBV6-1 | - | - | CASSDARGSYNSPLHF | TGTGCCAGCAGTGATGCCAGGGGCTCCTATAATTCACCCCTCCACTTT
TRBJ2-5 | TRBV2 | - | - | CASQMDYQETQYF | TGTGCCAGCCAAATGGACTACCAAGAGACCCAGTACTTC
TRBJ1-6 | TRBV5-5 | - | - | CASSLDRQNNSPLHF | TGTGCCAGCAGCCTGGACCGACAGAACAATTCACCCCTCCACTTT
TRBJ2-1 | TRBV7-3 | TRBD2 | - | CASSPRLAGTYNEQFF | TGTGCCAGCAGCCCAAGACTAGCGGGGACCTACAATGAGCAGTTCTTC
TRBJ2-7 | TRBV18 | TRBD1 | - | CASSPGQGPYEQYF | TGTGCCAGCTCTCCGGGACAGGGTCCCTACGAGCAGTACTTC
TRBJ2-1 | TRBV5-1 | TRBD2 | - | CASSLVAGGGNEQFF | TGCGCCAGCAGCTTGGTAGCGGGAGGAGGGAATGAGCAGTTCTTC
TRBJ1-6 | TRBV15 | - | - | CATSRVSLNSPLHF | TGTGCCACCAGCAGAGTCTCTTTGAATTCACCCCTCCACTTT
TRBJ2-7 | TRBV15 | - | few | CATSRDRSSYEQYF | TGTGCCACCAGCAGAGATAGGAGCTCCTACGAGCAGTACTTC
TRBJ1-1 | TRBV6-5 | - | few | CASSRNRGQNTEAFF | TGTGCCAGCAGCCGCAACCGTGGACAGAACACTGAAGCTTTCTTT
TRBJ2-1 | TRBV7-2 | TRBD1 | - | CASSFDRGTYNEQFF | TGTGCCAGCAGCTTCGACAGGGGTACGTACAATGAGCAGTTCTTC
TRBJ2-7 | TRBV5-5 | - | - | CASSFDYYEQYF | TGTGCCAGCAGTTTCGACTACTACGAGCAGTACTTC
TRBJ2-2 | TRBV4-2 | TRBD2 | - | CASSQVGTSVGTGELFF | TGTGCCAGCAGCCAAGTAGGGACTAGCGTTGGCACCGGGGAGCTGTTTTTT
TRBJ2-1 | TRBV11-2 | - | - | CASSGTGGGRGYNEQFF | TGTGCCAGCAGCGGGACCGGGGGCGGGAGAGGCTACAATGAGCAGTTCTTC
TRBJ1-1 | TRBV18 | - | - | CASSPRGPVDTEAFF | TGTGCCAGCTCACCGCGGGGGCCGGTGGACACTGAAGCTTTCTTT
TRBJ2-4 | TRBV28 | - | - | CASSFGGSGNIQYF | TGTGCCAGCAGTTTTGGTGGGAGCGGGAACATTCAGTACTTC
TRBJ1-4 | TRBV5-6 | - | - | CASSLGQRREKLFF | TGTGCCAGCAGCTTGGGACAGAGACGGGAAAAACTGTTTTTT
TRBJ1-2 | TRBV3-1/TRBV3-2 | TRBD1 | - | CASSQLDRGGIYGYTF | TGTGCCAGCAGCCAATTGGACAGGGGAGGAATCTATGGCTACACCTTC
TRBJ2-3 | TRBV19 | TRBD1 | - | CASSPGDSSTDTQYF | TGTGCCAGTAGTCCTGGGGACAGCAGCACAGATACGCAGTATTTT
TRBJ1-1 | TRBV30 | - | - | CAWIRGGTEAFF | TGTGCCTGGATCCGGGGGGGCACTGAAGCTTTCTTT
TRBJ2-7 | TRBV11-2 | - | - | CASSLGVSAVDYEQYF | TGTGCCAGCAGCTTAGGTGTTTCAGCGGTTGACTACGAGCAGTACTTC
TRBJ1-4 | TRBV5-1 | - | - | CASSLWEPGLVDFNEKLFF | TGCGCCAGCAGCTTGTGGGAACCGGGACTTGTCGATTTCAATGAAAAACTGTTTTTT
TRBJ1-1 | TRBV12-3/TRBV12-4 | - | - | CASSTAQGFEAFF | TGTGCCAGCAGTACCGCACAGGGATTTGAAGCTTTCTTT
TRBJ1-5 | TRBV2 | - | - | CASSSGQTYQPQHF | TGTGCCAGCAGCTCAGGACAGACGTATCAGCCCCAGCATTTT
TRBJ2-2 | TRBV19 | TRBD2 | - | CASTPGAGANTGELFF | TGTGCCAGTACACCCGGGGCGGGGGCGAACACCGGGGAGCTGTTTTTT
TRBJ2-3 | TRBV19 | - | - | CASSITRPRGADTQYF | TGTGCCAGTAGTATAACCCGGCCGCGGGGCGCAGATACGCAGTATTTT
TRBJ1-1 | TRBV7-9 | - | once | CASRGTGTLGGTEAFF | TGTGCCAGCAGGGGTACCGGGACTCTAGGAGGGACTGAAGCTTTCTTT
TRBJ1-3 | TRBV19 | TRBD1 | - | CASSRYRGGGNTIYF | TGTGCCAGTAGTAGGTACAGGGGAGGTGGAAACACCATATATTTT
TRBJ1-6 | TRBV21-1 | - | - | CASSETPRDRGLSPLHF | TGTGCCAGCAGCGAAACACCACGGGACAGGGGGCTCTCACCCCTCCACTTT
TRBJ2-2 | TRBV24-1 | - | - | CATSDNRVGDTGELFF | TGTGCCACCAGTGATAACAGGGTCGGGGACACCGGGGAGCTGTTTTTT
TRBJ2-7 | TRBV27 | TRBD1 | - | CAKRLPPGQGGDYEQYF | TGTGCCAAAAGGCTCCCACCGGGACAGGGGGGAGACTACGAGCAGTACTTC
TRBJ1-2 | TRBV6-1 | TRBD1 | - | CASSDTGGYTF | TGTGCCAGCAGTGATACAGGGGGGTACACCTTC
TRBJ1-5 | TRBV15 | - | - | CATSQTGGGRGNQPQHF | TGTGCCACCAGCCAAACGGGGGGGGGCAGGGGCAATCAGCCCCAGCATTTT
TRBJ2-7 | TRBV27 | - | - | CASSLGRSYEQYF | TGTGCCAGCAGTTTGGGGCGCTCCTACGAGCAGTACTTC
TRBJ1-5 | TRBV28 | - | - | CASSLQVAYSNQPQHF | TGTGCCAGCAGCTTACAGGTGGCCTATAGCAATCAGCCCCAGCATTTT
TRBJ1-2 | TRBV5-6 | TRBD1 | - | CASSTGTGPESYGYTF | TGTGCCAGCAGCACAGGGACAGGACCCGAGTCCTATGGCTACACCTTC
TRBJ1-1 | TRBV5-1 | - | - | CASTPALNRNTEAFF | TGCGCCAGCACCCCCGCGTTAAACCGGAACACTGAAGCTTTCTTT
TRBJ2-3 | TRBV29-1 | TRBD1 | - | CSAHLWGQGGTDTQYF | TGCAGCGCCCACCTTTGGGGACAGGGAGGCACAGATACGCAGTATTTT
TRBJ1-1 | TRBV4-1 | TRBD1 | - | CASSRQTGMNTEAFF | TGCGCCAGCAGCCGCCAGACAGGGATGAACACTGAAGCTTTCTTT
TRBJ1-2 | TRBV5-6 | TRBD1 | - | CASSRTGALYGYTF | TGTGCCAGCAGCCGCACAGGGGCACTCTATGGCTACACCTTC
TRBJ2-7 | TRBV28 | - | - | CASSSSELRDEQYF | TGTGCCAGCAGTTCTAGCGAACTCCGAGACGAGCAGTACTTC
TRBJ1-2 | TRBV19 | - | many | CASSSGFTGYTF | TGTGCCAGTAGTTCCGGTTTCACTGGCTACACCTTC
TRBJ1-5 | TRBV5-6 | - | - | CASSRTGRDQPQHF | TGTGCCAGCAGCCGCACGGGGAGGGATCAGCCCCAGCATTTT
TRBJ2-5 | TRBV27 | TRBD2 | - | CASSLIAGGLGETQYF | TGTGCCAGCAGTTTGATAGCGGGAGGCTTGGGTGAGACCCAGTACTTC